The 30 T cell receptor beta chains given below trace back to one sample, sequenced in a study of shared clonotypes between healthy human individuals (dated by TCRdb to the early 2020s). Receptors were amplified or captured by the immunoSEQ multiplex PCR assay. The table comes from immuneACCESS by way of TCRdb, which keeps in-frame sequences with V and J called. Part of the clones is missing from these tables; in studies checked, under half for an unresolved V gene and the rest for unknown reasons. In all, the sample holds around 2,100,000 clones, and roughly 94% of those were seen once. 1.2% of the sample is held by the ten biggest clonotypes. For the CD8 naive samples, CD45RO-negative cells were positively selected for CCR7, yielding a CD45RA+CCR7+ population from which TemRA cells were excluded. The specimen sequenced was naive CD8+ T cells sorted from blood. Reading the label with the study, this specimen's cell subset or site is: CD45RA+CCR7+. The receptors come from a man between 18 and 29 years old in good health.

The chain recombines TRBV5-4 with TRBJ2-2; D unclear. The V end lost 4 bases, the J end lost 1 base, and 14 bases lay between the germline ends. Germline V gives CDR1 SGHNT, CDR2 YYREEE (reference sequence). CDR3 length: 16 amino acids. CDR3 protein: CASSNEWQVNTGELFF. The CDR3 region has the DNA TGTGCCAGCAGCAACGAATGGCAGGTGAACACCGGGGAGCTGTTTTTT.

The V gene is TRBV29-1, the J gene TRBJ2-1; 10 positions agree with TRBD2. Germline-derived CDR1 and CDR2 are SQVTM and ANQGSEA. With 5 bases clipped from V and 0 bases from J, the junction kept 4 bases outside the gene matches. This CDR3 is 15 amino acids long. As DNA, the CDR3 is TGCAGCGTTAAACTAGCGGGAAGCTCCTACAATGAGCAGTTCTTC. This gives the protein CSVKLAGSSYNEQFF.

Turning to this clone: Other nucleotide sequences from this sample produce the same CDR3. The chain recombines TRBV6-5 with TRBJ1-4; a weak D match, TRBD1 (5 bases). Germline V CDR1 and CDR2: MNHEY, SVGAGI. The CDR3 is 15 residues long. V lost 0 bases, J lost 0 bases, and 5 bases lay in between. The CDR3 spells CASSYSGATNEKLFF. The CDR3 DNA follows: TGTGCCAGCAGTTACTCGGGGGCAACTAATGAAAAACTGTTTTTT.

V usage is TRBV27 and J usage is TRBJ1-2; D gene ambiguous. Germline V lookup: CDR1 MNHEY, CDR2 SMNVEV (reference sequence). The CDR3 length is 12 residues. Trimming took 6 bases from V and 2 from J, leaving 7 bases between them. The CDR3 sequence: CASREENYGYTF. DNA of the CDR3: TGTGCCAGCAGGGAGGAGAACTATGGCTACACCTTC.

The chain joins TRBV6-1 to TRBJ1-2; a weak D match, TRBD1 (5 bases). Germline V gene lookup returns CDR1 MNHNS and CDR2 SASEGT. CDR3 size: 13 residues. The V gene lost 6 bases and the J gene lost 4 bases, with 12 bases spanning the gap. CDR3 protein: CASRRPGLYGYTF. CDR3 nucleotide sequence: TGTGCCAGCAGGAGACCGGGGCTCTATGGCTACACCTTC.

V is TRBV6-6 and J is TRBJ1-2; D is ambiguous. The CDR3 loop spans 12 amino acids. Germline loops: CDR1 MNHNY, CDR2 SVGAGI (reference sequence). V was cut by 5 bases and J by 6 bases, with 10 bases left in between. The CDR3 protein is CASSTGRDGYTF. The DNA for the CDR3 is TGTGCCAGCAGTACTGGGCGGGATGGCTACACCTTC.

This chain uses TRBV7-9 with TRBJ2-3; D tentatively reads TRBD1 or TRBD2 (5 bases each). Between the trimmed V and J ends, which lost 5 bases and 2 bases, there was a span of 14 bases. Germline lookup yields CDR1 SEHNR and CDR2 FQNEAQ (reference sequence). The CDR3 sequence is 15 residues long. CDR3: CASSVGTVDTDTQYF. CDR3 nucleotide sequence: TGTGCCAGCAGCGTAGGGACGGTAGACACAGATACGCAGTATTTT.

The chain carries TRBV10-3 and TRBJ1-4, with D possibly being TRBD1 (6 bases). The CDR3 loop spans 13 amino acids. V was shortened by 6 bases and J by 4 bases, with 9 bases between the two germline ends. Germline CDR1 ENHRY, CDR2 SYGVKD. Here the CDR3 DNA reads TGTGCCATCAGGACAGGAGTTAATGAAAAACTGTTTTTT. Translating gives CAIRTGVNEKLFF.

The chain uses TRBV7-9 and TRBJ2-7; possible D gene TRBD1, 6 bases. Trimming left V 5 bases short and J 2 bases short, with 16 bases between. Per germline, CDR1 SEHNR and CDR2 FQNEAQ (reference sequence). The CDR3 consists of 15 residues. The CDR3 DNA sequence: TGTGCCAGCAGCCCCCGATCGGGACATCCCTACGAGCAGTACTTC. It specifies CASSPRSGHPYEQYF.

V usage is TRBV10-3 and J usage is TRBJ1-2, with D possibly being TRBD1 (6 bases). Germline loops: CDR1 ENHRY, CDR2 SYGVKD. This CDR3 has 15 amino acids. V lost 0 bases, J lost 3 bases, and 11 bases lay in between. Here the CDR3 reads CAISESGDTYYGYTF. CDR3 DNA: TGTGCCATCAGTGAGTCAGGGGACACGTACTATGGCTACACCTTC.

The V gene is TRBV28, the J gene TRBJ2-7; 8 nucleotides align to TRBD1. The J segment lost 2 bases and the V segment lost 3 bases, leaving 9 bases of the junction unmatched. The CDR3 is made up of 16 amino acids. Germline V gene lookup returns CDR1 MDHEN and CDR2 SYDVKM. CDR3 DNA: TGTGCCAGCAGTTTTTGGTCAGACAGGGGTACCTACGAGCAGTACTTC. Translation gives CASSFWSDRGTYEQYF.

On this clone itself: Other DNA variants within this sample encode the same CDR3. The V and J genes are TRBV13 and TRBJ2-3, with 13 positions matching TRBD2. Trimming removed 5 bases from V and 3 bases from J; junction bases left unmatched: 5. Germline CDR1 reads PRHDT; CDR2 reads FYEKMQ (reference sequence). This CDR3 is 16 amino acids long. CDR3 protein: CASSLRLAGGTDTQYF. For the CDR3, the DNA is TGTGCCAGCAGCCTTAGACTAGCGGGGGGAACAGATACGCAGTATTTT.

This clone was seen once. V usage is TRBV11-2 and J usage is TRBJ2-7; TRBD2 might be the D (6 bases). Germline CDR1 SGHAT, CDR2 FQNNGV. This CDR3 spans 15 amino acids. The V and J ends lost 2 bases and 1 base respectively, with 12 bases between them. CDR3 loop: CASSLSGGISYEQYF. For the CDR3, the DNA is TGTGCCAGCAGCTTAAGCGGAGGGATTTCCTACGAGCAGTACTTC.

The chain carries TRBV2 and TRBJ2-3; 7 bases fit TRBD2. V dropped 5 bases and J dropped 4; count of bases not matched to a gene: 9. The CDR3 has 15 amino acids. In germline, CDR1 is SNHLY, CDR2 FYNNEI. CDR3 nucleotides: TGTGCCAGCAGTCCGGCGGGAGTGGATTCAGATACGCAGTATTTT. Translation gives CASSPAGVDSDTQYF.

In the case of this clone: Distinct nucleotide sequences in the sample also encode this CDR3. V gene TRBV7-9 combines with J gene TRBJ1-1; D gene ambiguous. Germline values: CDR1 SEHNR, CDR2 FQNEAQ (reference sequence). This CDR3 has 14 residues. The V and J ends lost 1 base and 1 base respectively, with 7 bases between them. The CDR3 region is CASSLGVGNTEAFF. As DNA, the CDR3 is TGTGCCAGCAGCTTAGGGGTGGGGAACACTGAAGCTTTCTTT.

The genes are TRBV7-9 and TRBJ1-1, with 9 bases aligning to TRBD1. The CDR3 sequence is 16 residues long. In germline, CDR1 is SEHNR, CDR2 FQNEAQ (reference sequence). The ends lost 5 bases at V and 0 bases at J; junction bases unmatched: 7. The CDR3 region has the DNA TGTGCCAGCAGCAACCTAGGACAGGGGCTGAACACTGAAGCTTTCTTT. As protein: CASSNLGQGLNTEAFF.

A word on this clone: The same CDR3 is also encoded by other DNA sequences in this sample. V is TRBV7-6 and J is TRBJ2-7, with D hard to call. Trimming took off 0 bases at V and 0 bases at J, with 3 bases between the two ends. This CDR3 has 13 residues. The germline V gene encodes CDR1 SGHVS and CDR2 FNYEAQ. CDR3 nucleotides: TGTGCCAGCAGCTTAGCGAACTCCTACGAGCAGTACTTC. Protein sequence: CASSLANSYEQYF. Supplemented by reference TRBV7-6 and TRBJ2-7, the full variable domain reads GAGVSQSPRYKVTKRGQDVALRCDPISGHVSLYWYRQALGQGPEFLTYFNYEAQQDKSGLPNDRFSAERPEGSISTLTIQRTEQRDSAMYRCASSLANSYEQYFGPGTRLTVT.

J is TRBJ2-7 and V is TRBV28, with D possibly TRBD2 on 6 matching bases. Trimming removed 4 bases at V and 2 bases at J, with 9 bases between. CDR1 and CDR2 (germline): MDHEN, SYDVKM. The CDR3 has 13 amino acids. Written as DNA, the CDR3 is TGTGCCAGCAGTTCAGCGGGCACCTACGAGCAGTACTTC. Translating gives CASSSAGTYEQYF.

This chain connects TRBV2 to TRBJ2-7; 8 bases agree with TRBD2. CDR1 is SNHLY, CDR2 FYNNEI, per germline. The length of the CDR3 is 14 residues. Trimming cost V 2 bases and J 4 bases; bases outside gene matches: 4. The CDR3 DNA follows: TGTGCCAGCAGTGAAAAGCGGGAGTGGTACGAGCAGTACTTC. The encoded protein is CASSEKREWYEQYF.

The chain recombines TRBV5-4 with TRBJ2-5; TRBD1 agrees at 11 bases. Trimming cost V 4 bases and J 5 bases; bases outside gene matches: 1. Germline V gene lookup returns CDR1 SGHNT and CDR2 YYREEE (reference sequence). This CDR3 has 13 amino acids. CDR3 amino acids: CASSGTGGETQYF. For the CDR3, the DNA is TGTGCCAGCAGCGGGACAGGGGGGGAGACCCAGTACTTC.

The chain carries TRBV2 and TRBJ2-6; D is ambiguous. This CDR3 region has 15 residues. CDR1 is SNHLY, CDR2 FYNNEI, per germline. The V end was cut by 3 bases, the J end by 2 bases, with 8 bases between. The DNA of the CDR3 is TGTGCCAGCAGTGAGCTGGGTACTGGGGCCAACGTCCTGACTTTC. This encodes CASSELGTGANVLTF.

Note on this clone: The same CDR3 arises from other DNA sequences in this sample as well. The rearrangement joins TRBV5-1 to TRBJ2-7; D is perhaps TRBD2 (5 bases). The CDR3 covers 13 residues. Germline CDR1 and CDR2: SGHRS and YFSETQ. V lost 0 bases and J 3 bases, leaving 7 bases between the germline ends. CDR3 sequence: CASSLGAGYEQYF. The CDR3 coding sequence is TGCGCCAGCAGCTTGGGTGCGGGCTACGAGCAGTACTTC.

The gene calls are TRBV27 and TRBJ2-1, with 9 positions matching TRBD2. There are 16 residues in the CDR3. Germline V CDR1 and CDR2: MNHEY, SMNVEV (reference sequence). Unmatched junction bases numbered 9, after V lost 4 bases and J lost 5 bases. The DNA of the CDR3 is TGTGCCAGCAGTTCTCCATGGCGGGAGGGACACAATGAGCAGTTCTTC. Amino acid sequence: CASSSPWREGHNEQFF.

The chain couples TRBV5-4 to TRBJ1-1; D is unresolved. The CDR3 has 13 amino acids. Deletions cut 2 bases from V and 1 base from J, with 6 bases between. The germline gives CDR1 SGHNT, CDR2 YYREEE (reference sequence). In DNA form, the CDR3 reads TGTGCCAGCAGCTTTCCGGGGAACACTGAAGCTTTCTTT. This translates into CASSFPGNTEAFF.

CDR3 DNA: TGTGCCAGCAGTTCCCTCCTTCCCACTGGGGCCAACGTCCTGACTTTC. Translating gives CASSSLLPTGANVLTF. The chain is built from TRBV27 and TRBJ2-6; D ambiguous. Germline-derived CDR1 and CDR2 are MNHEY and SMNVEV (reference sequence). V gave up 4 bases and J gave up 2 bases, with 12 bases separating them. The CDR3 extends over 16 amino acids.

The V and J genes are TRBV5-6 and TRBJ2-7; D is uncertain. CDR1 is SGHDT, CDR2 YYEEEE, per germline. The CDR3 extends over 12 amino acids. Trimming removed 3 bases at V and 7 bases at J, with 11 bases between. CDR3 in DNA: TGTGCCAGCAGCTACCTCCTGGGGGAGCAGTACTTC. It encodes CASSYLLGEQYF.

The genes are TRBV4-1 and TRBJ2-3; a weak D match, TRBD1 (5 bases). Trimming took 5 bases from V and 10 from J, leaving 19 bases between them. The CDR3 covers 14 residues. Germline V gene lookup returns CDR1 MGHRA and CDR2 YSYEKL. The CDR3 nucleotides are TGCGCCAGCAGCTCCGCCCAGGGCTTCGAGGCGCAGTATTTT. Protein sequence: CASSSAQGFEAQYF.

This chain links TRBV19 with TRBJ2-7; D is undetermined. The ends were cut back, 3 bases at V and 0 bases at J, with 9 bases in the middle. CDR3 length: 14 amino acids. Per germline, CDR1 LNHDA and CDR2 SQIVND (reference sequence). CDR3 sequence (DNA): TGTGCCAGTAGTATGGCTGCGGTCTCCTACGAGCAGTACTTC. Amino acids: CASSMAAVSYEQYF.

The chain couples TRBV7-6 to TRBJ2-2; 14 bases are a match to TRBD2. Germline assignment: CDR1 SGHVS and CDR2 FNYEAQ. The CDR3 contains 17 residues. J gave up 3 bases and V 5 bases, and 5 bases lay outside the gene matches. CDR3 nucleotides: TGTGCCAGCAGCCCAGGGACTAGCGGGGGTTACACCGGGGAGCTGTTTTTT. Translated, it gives CASSPGTSGGYTGELFF.

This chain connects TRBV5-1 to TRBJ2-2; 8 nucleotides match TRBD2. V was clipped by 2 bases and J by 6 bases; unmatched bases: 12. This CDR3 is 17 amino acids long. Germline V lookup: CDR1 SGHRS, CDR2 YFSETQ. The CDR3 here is CASSLYAGGVVPGELFF. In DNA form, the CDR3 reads TGCGCCAGCAGCTTATATGCGGGAGGCGTCGTACCCGGGGAGCTGTTTTTT.